The sample holds many counts of the clone carrying this T cell receptor (beta chain). Its specificity is not known. The data derive from a study of blood T cells in healthy people across ages. Broader study findings: In long-lived donors, naive CD4+ cell counts and diversity exceeded those of aged donors.

Isolated per sample were at least 6 million PBMCs. For the second PCR, which ran for about 7 to 11 cycles, a sample-barcoded 5' primer and a J-beta primer mix were used. From the 5' RACE reads, TCRdb called clonotypes with MiXCR, one entry per CDR3 protein. The sample has 870,000 or so distinct CDR3 sequences, around 28% seen once; the top ten hold 17%. Deletions cut 0 bases from V and 8 bases from J, with 14 bases between. This CDR3 region has 15 residues. CDR1 is MNHEY, CDR2 SVGEGT, per germline. The chain is built from TRBV6-2 or TRBV6-3 and TRBJ2-1, with D possibly matching TRBD1 (5 bases). Sequencing was carried out using blood. This TCR was recovered from a woman of 80 years or more in good health. The CDR3 is CASSYSGAARHEQFF. The CDR3 coding sequence is TGTGCCAGCAGTTACTCTGGGGCAGCCCGGCATGAGCAGTTCTTC.